The rows below give T cell receptor beta chains drawn from one sample of a study of T cells after posttransplantation cyclophosphamide. Repertoires were generated with immunoSEQ multiplex PCR, while TCRdb's copy carries only in-frame clones and drops some. The sample holds 25,000 to 35,000 clones, and no clone turns up only once. The sample was PBMCs. All receptors come from a woman in her 30s in good health and a related stem cell transplant donor. CDR3s include the opening cysteine and the closing phenylalanine or tryptophan. Some rows mark clone size as missing; the rest say once, few, many or name a class of expanded clone.

V	length	size	CDR3
TRBV4-3	14	many	CASSSDRGFGKLFF
TRBV18	18	many	CASSPVEIGAYSNQPQHF
TRBV12-3/TRBV12-4	15	few	CASSLAGGQGDTQYF
TRBV6-6	15	few	CARGTGNTINQPQHF
TRBV5-4	15	few	CASSSRRLAEETQYF
TRBV5-5	14	many	CASSLLAVNTEAFF
TRBV11-1	16	many	CASSYGGRGSNTEAFF
TRBV25-1	19	.	CASSPRVETGYPYSETQYF
TRBV28	17	.	CASSPGQGNRLGYEQYF
TRBV7-2	14	many	CASSPDRANQPQHF